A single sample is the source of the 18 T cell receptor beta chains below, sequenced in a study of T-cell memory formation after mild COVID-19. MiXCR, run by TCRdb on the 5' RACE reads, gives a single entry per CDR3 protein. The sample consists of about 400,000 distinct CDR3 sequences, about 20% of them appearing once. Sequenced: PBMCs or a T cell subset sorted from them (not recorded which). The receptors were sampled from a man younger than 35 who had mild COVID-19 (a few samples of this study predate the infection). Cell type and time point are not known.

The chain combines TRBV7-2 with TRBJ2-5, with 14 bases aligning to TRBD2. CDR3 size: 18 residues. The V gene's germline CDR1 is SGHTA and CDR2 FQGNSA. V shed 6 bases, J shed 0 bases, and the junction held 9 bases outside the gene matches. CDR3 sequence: CASSSRLAGGTYQETQYF. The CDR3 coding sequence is TGTGCCAGCAGTTCCCGACTAGCGGGGGGGACGTACCAAGAGACCCAGTACTTC.

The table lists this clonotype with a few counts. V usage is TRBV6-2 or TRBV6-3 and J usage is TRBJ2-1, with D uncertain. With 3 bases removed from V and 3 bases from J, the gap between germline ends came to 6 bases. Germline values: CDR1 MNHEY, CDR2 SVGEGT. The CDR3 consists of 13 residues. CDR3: CASSYGDYNEQFF. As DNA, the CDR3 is TGTGCCAGCAGTTATGGCGACTACAATGAGCAGTTCTTC.

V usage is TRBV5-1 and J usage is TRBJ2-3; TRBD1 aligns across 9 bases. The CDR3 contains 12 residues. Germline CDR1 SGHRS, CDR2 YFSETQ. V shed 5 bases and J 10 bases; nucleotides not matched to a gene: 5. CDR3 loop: CASRRDRAAQYF. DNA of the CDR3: TGCGCCAGCAGGAGGGACAGGGCGGCGCAGTATTTT.

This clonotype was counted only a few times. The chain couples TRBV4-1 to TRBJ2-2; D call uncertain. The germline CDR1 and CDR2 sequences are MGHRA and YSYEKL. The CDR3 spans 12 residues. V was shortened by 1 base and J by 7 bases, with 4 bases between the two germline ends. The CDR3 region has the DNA TGCGCCAGCAGCCAAGCTTTCGGGGAGCTGTTTTTT. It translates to CASSQAFGELFF.

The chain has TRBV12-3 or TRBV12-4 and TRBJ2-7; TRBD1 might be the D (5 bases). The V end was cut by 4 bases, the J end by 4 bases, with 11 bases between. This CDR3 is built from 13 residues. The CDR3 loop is CASSSGLLYEQYV. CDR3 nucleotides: TGTGCCAGCAGTTCAGGGCTTCTATACGAGCAGTACGTC.

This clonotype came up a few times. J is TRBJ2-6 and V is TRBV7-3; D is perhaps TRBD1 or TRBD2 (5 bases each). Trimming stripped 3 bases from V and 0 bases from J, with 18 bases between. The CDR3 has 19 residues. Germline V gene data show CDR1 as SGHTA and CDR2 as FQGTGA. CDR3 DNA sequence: TGTGCCAGCAGCTTCGCAGGGAGCCACATCCGCTCTGGGGCCAACGTCCTGACTTTC. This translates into CASSFAGSHIRSGANVLTF.

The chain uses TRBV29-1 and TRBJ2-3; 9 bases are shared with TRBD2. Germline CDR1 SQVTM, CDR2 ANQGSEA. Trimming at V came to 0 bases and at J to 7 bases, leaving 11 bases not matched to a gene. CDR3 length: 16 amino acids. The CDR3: CSVEDEAAGGRYTQYF. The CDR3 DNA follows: TGCAGCGTTGAAGATGAAGCGGCGGGGGGGCGGTATACGCAGTATTTT.

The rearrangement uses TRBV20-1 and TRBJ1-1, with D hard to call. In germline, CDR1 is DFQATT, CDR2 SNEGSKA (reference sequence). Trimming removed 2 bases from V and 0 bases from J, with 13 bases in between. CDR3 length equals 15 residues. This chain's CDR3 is CSARSTGGMNTEAFF. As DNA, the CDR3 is TGCAGTGCTAGATCGACGGGCGGGATGAACACTGAAGCTTTCTTT.

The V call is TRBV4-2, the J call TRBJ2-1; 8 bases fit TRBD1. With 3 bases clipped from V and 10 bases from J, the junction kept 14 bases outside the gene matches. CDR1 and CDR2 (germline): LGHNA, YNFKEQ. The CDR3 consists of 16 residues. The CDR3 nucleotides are TGTGCCAGCAGCCAGGCCTTTGGGACAGGAACGAGGGAGCAGTTCTTC. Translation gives CASSQAFGTGTREQFF.

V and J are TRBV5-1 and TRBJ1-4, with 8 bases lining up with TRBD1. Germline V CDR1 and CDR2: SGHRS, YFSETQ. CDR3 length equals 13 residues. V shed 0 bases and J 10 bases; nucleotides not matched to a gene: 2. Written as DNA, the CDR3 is TGCGCCAGCAGCTTGGGCGACAGGGGAAAACTGTTTTTT. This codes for CASSLGDRGKLFF.

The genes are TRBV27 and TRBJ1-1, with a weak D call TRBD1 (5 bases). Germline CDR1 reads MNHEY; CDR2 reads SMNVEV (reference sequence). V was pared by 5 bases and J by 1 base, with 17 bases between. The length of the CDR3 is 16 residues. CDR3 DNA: TGTGCCAGCAGTCGGATCGGGGGTTTAGGGAACACTGAAGCTTTCTTT. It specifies CASSRIGGLGNTEAFF.

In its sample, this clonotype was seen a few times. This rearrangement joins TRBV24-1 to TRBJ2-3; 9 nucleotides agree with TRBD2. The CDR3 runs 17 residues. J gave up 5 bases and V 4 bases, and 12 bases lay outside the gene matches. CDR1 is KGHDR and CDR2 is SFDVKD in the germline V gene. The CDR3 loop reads CATSEPSGRGGQDTQYF. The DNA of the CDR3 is TGTGCCACCAGTGAACCTTCTGGGCGGGGGGGCCAAGATACGCAGTATTTT.

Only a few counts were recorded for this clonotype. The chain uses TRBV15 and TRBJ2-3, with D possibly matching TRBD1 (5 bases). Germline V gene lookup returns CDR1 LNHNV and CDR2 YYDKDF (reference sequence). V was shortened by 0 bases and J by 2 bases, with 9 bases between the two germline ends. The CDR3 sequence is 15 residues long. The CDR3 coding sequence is TGTGCCACCAGCAGAGATCAGGGTCCCACAGATACGCAGTATTTT. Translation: CATSRDQGPTDTQYF.

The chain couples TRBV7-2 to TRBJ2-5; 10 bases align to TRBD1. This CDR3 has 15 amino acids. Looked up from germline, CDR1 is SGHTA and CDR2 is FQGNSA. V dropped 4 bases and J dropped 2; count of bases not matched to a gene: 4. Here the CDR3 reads CASSYGQGGQETQYF. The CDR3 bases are TGTGCCAGCAGCTACGGACAGGGGGGACAAGAGACCCAGTACTTC.

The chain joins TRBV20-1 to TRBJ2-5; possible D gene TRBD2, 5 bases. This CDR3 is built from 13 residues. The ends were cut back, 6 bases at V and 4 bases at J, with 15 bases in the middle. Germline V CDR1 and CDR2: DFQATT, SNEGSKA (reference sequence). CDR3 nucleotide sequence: TGCAGTGCAAGGACGGACTGGGGAGAGACCCAGTACTTC. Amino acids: CSARTDWGETQYF.

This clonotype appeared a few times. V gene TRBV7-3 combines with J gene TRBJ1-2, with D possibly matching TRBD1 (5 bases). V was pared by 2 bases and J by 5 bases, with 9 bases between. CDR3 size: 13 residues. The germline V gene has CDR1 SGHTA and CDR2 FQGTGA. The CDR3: CASSLHDRYGYTF. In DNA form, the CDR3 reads TGTGCCAGCAGCTTACACGACAGATATGGCTACACCTTC.

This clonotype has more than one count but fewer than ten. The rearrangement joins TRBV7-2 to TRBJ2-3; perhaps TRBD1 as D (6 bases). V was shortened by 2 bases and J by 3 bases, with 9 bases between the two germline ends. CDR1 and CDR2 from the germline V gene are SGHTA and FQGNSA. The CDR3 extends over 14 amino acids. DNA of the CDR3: TGTGCCAGCAGCTTATATAGGGGGACAGATACGCAGTATTTT. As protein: CASSLYRGTDTQYF.

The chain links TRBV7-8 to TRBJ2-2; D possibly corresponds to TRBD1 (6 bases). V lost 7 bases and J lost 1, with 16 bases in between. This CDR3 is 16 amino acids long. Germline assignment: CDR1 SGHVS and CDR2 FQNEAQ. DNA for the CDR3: TGTGCCAGCATTGGAGTGGGGACACGGAACACCGGGGAGCTGTTTTTT. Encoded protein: CASIGVGTRNTGELFF.